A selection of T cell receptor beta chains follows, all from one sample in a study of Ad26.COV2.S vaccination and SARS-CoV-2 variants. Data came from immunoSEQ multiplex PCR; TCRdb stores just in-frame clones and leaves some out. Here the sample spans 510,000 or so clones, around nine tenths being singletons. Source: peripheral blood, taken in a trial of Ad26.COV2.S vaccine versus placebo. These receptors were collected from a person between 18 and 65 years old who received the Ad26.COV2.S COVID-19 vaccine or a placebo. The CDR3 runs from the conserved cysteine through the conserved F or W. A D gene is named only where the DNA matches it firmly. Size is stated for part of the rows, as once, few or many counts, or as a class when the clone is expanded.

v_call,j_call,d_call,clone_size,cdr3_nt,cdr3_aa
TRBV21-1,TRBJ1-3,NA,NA,TGTGCCAGCAGCAAGGGGACAGGAGAATTAGTCGTGGCTGGAAACACCATATATTTT,CASSKGTGELVVAGNTIYF
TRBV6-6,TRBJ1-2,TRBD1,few,TGTGCCAGCAGCGGGACAGGGAATGGCTACACCTTC,CASSGTGNGYTF
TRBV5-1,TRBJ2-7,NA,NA,TGCGCCAGCCGGTTAGGCAGGACCAGCTCCTACGAGCAGTACTTC,CASRLGRTSSYEQYF
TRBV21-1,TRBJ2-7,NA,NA,TGTGCCAGCAGCAAAGACACTAGCTACGAGCAGTACTTC,CASSKDTSYEQYF
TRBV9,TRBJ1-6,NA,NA,TGTGCCAGCAGCACCCGCTCCTATAATTCACCCCTCCACTTT,CASSTRSYNSPLHF
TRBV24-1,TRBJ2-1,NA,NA,TGTGCCACCAGTGATTTGCGGCGGGAAGAGCAGTTCTTC,CATSDLRREEQFF
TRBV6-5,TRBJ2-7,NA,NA,TGTGCCAGCACCCCCGCGGACAAGCAGGGCTACGAGCAGTACTTC,CASTPADKQGYEQYF
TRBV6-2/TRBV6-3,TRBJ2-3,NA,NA,TGTGCCAGCAGTTACGGGGTCAGGGGCACAGATACGCAGTATTTT,CASSYGVRGTDTQYF
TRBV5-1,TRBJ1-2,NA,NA,TGCGCCAGCAGCTTTGGGGGCGAGATAAGGGGCTACACCTTC,CASSFGGEIRGYTF
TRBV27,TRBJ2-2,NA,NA,TGTGCCAGCAGTTACCGGGACCTTGGGGAGCTGTTTTTT,CASSYRDLGELFF
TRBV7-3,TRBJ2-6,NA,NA,TGTGCCAGCAGCTTATTCAGTGTAAACTCTGGGGCCAACGTCCTGACTTTC,CASSLFSVNSGANVLTF
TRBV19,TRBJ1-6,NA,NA,TGTGCCAGTAGTATTTCTGGAAATTCACCCCTCCACTTT,CASSISGNSPLHF
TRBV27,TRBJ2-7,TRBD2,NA,TGTGCCAGCAGTTTAGAGGGAGGGTCCTACGAGCAGTACTTC,CASSLEGGSYEQYF
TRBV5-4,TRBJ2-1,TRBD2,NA,TGTGCCAGCAGCTTAGGTAGCGGGCCAGACAATGAGCAGTTCTTC,CASSLGSGPDNEQFF
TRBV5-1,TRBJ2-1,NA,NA,TGCGCCAGCAGCGGGAAGGGGTTGGGGAATGAGCAGTTCTTC,CASSGKGLGNEQFF
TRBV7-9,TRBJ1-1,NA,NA,TGTGCCAGCAGCTTGGGCGGGAAGGAAGCTTTCTTT,CASSLGGKEAFF
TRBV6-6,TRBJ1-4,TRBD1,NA,TGTGCCAGCAGTAGCTTGACAGGGCGAGAAGAAAAACTGTTTTTT,CASSSLTGREEKLFF
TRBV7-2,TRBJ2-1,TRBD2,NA,TGTGCCAGCAGCTTCGGACTAGCCGTCGAGCAGTTCTTC,CASSFGLAVEQFF
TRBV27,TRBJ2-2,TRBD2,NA,TGTGCCAGCAGTTTAGTGGGAGGGAGCACCGGGGAGCTGTTTTTT,CASSLVGGSTGELFF
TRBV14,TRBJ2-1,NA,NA,TGTGCCAGCAGCCTCCTCGGCCAGGGGAACTACAATGAGCAGTTCTTC,CASSLLGQGNYNEQFF
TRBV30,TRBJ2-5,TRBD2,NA,TGTGCCTGGAGTGTGGCGGGGGGTGCTCAAGAGACCCAGTACTTC,CAWSVAGGAQETQYF
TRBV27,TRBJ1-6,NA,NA,TGTGCCAGCAGCTCCTTCAGGGAATATTCACCCCTCCACTTT,CASSSFREYSPLHF
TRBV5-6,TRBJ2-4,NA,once,TGTGCCAGTCGGGAGAGCGGAATGAACATTCAGTACTTC,CASRESGMNIQYF
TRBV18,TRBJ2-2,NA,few,TGTGCCAGCTCACCACCCAGGACTAACACCGGGGAGCTGTTTTTT,CASSPPRTNTGELFF
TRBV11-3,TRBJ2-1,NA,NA,TGTGCCAGCAGCTCCACGTCGAACGAGCAGTTCTTC,CASSSTSNEQFF
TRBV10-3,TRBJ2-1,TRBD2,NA,TGTGCCATCGGTCTAGCGGGAGGCTCAAATGAGCAGTTCTTC,CAIGLAGGSNEQFF
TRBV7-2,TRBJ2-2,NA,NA,TGTGCCAGCAGGGTGCCCTCAACGAACACCGGGGAGCTGTTTTTT,CASRVPSTNTGELFF
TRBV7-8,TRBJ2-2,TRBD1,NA,TGTGCCAGCAGCTACCCCCCCGGGACAGGGGTCCCCGGGGAGCTGTTTTTT,CASSYPPGTGVPGELFF
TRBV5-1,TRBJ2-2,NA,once,TGCGCCAGCAGCTTGGTACGACAGGCGACCGGGGAGCTGTTTTTT,CASSLVRQATGELFF
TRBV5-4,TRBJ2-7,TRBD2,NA,TGTGCCAGCAGTCCCTATTATAGCGGGAGTACCCACGAGCAGTACTTC,CASSPYYSGSTHEQYF
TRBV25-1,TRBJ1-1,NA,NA,TGTGCCAGCAGTGACAAAACCGGGACGTCTGAAGCTTTCTTT,CASSDKTGTSEAFF
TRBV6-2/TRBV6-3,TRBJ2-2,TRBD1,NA,TGTGCCAGCAGTTACCGGACAGGGGCAACCGGGGAGCTGTTTTTT,CASSYRTGATGELFF
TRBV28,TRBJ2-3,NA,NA,TGTGCCAGCAGTTTGACCAGTTACACAGATACGCAGTATTTT,CASSLTSYTDTQYF
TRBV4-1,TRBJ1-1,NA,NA,TGCGCCAGCAATTGGAGGGCGCAAAACACTGAAGCTTTCTTT,CASNWRAQNTEAFF
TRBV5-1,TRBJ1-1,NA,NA,TGCGCCAGCAGCAAACCGACAGCGAACACTGAAGCTTTCTTT,CASSKPTANTEAFF
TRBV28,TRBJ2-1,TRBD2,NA,TGTGCCAGCAAACCTCCGGGACTAGCGAAGTACAATGAGCAGTTCTTC,CASKPPGLAKYNEQFF
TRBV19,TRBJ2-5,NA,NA,TGTGCCAGTAGTATGTTGGGGGCAGAGACCCAGTACTTC,CASSMLGAETQYF
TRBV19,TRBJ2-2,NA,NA,TGTGCCAGTAGTATCTTCGGGAACACCGGGGAGCTGTTTTTT,CASSIFGNTGELFF
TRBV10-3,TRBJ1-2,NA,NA,TGTGCCATCAGTGATAACCCTCGGGACTATGGCTACACCTTC,CAISDNPRDYGYTF
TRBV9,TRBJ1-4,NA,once,TGTGCCAGCAGCGTAGGGGAAGGCCTGGGGGCTAATGAAAAACTGTTTTTT,CASSVGEGLGANEKLFF
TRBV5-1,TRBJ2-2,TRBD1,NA,TGCGCCAGCAGCCACGACAGGGGAAACACCGGGGAGCTGTTTTTT,CASSHDRGNTGELFF
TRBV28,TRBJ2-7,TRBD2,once,TGTGCCAGCAGTTTAGGGACTACACACTTC,CASSLGTTHF
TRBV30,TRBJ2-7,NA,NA,TGTGCCTGGAGCGCAGGGTTTGTAGAGCAGTACTTC,CAWSAGFVEQYF
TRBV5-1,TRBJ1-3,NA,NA,TGCGCCAGCAGCCAGGCCCCCGGGGGGCTCTCTGGAAACACCATATATTTT,CASSQAPGGLSGNTIYF
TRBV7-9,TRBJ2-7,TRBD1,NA,TGTGCCAGCAGCTGGGACAGCTACGAGCAGTACTTC,CASSWDSYEQYF
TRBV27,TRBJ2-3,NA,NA,TGTGCCAGCTCTACATACGGGGGCACAGATACGCAGTATTTT,CASSTYGGTDTQYF
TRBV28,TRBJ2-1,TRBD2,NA,TGTGCCAGCAGTTCTAGCGGGAGTCTTAGGTACAATGAGCAGTTCTTC,CASSSSGSLRYNEQFF
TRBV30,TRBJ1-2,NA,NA,TGTGCCTGGAGTGCTACAGGGAGGAACTATGGCTACACCTTC,CAWSATGRNYGYTF
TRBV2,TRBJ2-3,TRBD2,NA,TGTGCCAGCAGCTTAGCGGGAACAGATACGCAGTATTTT,CASSLAGTDTQYF
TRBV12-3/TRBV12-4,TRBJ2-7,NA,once,TGTGCCAGCAGTTTGGGGGGACCCGGGCAGTACTTC,CASSLGGPGQYF
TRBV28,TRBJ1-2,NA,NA,TGTGCCAGCAGTTTTCCTGCCGGGAGGGGACTGGGTGGCTACACCTTC,CASSFPAGRGLGGYTF
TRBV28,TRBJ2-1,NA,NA,TGTGCCAGCAGTCCCCCCCGGTCCTACAATGAGCAGTTCTTC,CASSPPRSYNEQFF
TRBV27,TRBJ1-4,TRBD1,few,TGTGCCAGCAGTCTGAACAGGGGGGCTATCCCTCGGGAACTGTTTTTT,CASSLNRGAIPRELFF